The 32 T cell receptor beta chains in this list originate from one sample, sequenced in a study of T cell changes during pregnancy in multiple sclerosis. Measured with immunoSEQ multiplex PCR; TCRdb has only the in-frame clones, and not every one. The sample holds roughly 23,000 clones; roughly 90% are singletons and the top ten take roughly 1%. The sequencing used CD4+ T cells from peripheral blood mononuclear cells, collected in the first trimester of pregnancy. These receptors originate from a female donor in good health, enrolled as a control in a pregnancy study.

The chain recombines TRBV20-1 with TRBJ2-1; D call uncertain. CDR1 DFQATT and CDR2 SNEGSKA come from the germline V gene (reference sequence). The CDR3 covers 10 residues. Deletions cut 6 bases from V and 6 bases from J, with 6 bases between. This CDR3 is CSASLNEQFF. The CDR3 DNA sequence: TGCAGTGCCTCACTCAATGAGCAGTTCTTC.

The rearrangement uses TRBV6-5 and TRBJ1-4, with 10 positions matching TRBD1. The germline gives CDR1 MNHEY, CDR2 SVGAGI. The J segment lost 6 bases and the V segment lost 0 bases, leaving 1 base of the junction unmatched. This CDR3 has 15 residues. CDR3 loop: CASSYSGTGDEKLFF. CDR3 bases: TGTGCCAGCAGTTACTCCGGGACAGGGGATGAAAAACTGTTTTTT.

The chain carries TRBV9 and TRBJ2-5; perhaps TRBD2 as D (5 bases). The V and J ends lost 3 bases and 4 bases respectively, with 10 bases between them. This CDR3 is built from 13 residues. CDR1 and CDR2 from the germline V gene are SGDLS and YYNGEE. The CDR3 region is CASSGMSGETQYF. As DNA, the CDR3 is TGTGCCAGCAGCGGAATGAGCGGAGAGACCCAGTACTTC.

This clone came up a few times. This chain joins TRBV6-5 and TRBJ1-2, with no clear D. Germline CDR1 MNHEY, CDR2 SVGAGI. This CDR3 has 15 amino acids. The germline V and J ends were trimmed by 6 bases and 4 bases, with 18 bases remaining between them. Here the CDR3 DNA reads TGTGCCAGCAGCCGAAAAGAAAGAGATGGCTATGGCTACACCTTC. This encodes CASSRKERDGYGYTF.

The chain has TRBV2 and TRBJ1-2, with TRBD1 as a possible D gene (6 bases). CDR3 length equals 15 residues. V was cut by 0 bases and J by 8 bases, with 16 bases left in between. Germline V CDR1 and CDR2: SNHLY, FYNNEI. The CDR3 nucleotides are TGTGCCAGCAGTGAAGCGCTGCAGGGGAAAAGGGGCTACACCTTC. This codes for CASSEALQGKRGYTF.

The chain recombines TRBV7-6 with TRBJ2-5, with a possible D match to TRBD1 (6 bases). Trimming pared 1 base from V and 2 bases from J, leaving 14 bases between. Germline V gene data show CDR1 as SGHVS and CDR2 as FNYEAQ. The CDR3 sequence is 16 residues long. CDR3 bases: TGTGCCAGCAGCTTAGTTGCTGTGACAGGACAAGAGACCCAGTACTTC. This codes for CASSLVAVTGQETQYF.

CDR3 coding DNA: TGCGCCAGCAGCTTCGGGACAACCTCCTACAATGAGCAGTTCTTC. Translating it yields CASSFGTTSYNEQFF. The chain links TRBV5-1 to TRBJ2-1; D might be TRBD1 (6 bases). CDR1 SGHRS and CDR2 YFSETQ come from the germline V gene. This CDR3 spans 15 amino acids. The ends were cut back, 2 bases at V and 0 bases at J, with 9 bases in the middle.

The CDR3 sequence: CASKKRGFGEQYF. DNA for the CDR3: TGTGCCAGCAAAAAGCGGGGGTTCGGGGAGCAGTACTTC. The chain recombines TRBV6-5 with TRBJ2-7; 8 bases are shared with TRBD2. With V trimmed by 7 bases and J by 7 bases, 9 bases remained unmatched. Germline lookup yields CDR1 MNHEY and CDR2 SVGAGI. The CDR3 is 13 amino acids.

V gene TRBV18 combines with J gene TRBJ2-7; 12 bases are shared with TRBD1. CDR1 and CDR2 from the germline V gene are KGHSH and LQKENI. Trimming took 0 bases from V and 5 from J; bases not matched to a gene: 2. This CDR3 spans 15 amino acids. CDR3 sequence (DNA): TGTGCCAGCTCACCACCGGGACAGGGGGCCGACGAGCAGTACTTC. It yields the protein CASSPPGQGADEQYF.

In this sample, this clone turned up once. The V call is TRBV5-1, the J call TRBJ2-1; the match to TRBD1 covers 7 bases. Germline CDR1 is SGHRS and CDR2 is YFSETQ. This CDR3 spans 15 amino acids. J gave up 8 bases and V 0 bases, and 8 bases lay outside the gene matches. In DNA form, the CDR3 reads TGCGCCAGCAGCTTGGAATTAGACAGGGTCTATGAGCAGTTCTTC. Protein: CASSLELDRVYEQFF.

The chain combines TRBV27 with TRBJ2-1; possibly TRBD1 for D (6 bases). The germline V and J ends were trimmed by 2 bases and 6 bases, with 14 bases remaining between them. Per germline, CDR1 MNHEY and CDR2 SMNVEV (reference sequence). The CDR3 extends over 15 amino acids. The CDR3 sequence is CASSLTGYKTNEQFF. CDR3 DNA: TGTGCCAGCAGTTTAACAGGGTATAAGACCAATGAGCAGTTCTTC.

This rearrangement joins TRBV6-5 to TRBJ2-7; D may be TRBD1 (6 bases). The V and J ends lost 6 bases and 0 bases respectively, with 12 bases between them. CDR1 is MNHEY and CDR2 is SVGAGI in the germline V gene. This CDR3 comprises 14 residues. The CDR3, as DNA: TGTGCCAGCAGGAAACAGGGTGGCTCCTACGAGCAGTACTTC. The encoded protein is CASRKQGGSYEQYF.

This clone was counted a single time. J is TRBJ1-5 and V is TRBV4-3; D unclear. Germline-derived CDR1 and CDR2 are LGHNA and YSLEER. The CDR3 runs to 17 residues. Trimming stripped 1 base from V and 3 bases from J, with 16 bases between. CDR3 bases: TGCGCCAGCAGCCAAGGAAGTGGGAGCCAGTTCAATCAGCCCCAGCATTTT. Encoded protein: CASSQGSGSQFNQPQHF.

This chain links TRBV7-8 with TRBJ2-2; D is ambiguous. This CDR3 has 15 amino acids. V was trimmed by 2 bases and J by 0 bases, leaving 7 bases between them. Germline V lookup: CDR1 SGHVS, CDR2 FQNEAQ. The DNA for the CDR3 is TGTGCCAGCAGCTTATCCGGGTCGAACACCGGGGAGCTGTTTTTT. It codes for CASSLSGSNTGELFF.

The V and J genes are TRBV20-1 and TRBJ1-2, with 8 bases matching TRBD1. The ends lost 6 bases at V and 7 bases at J; junction bases unmatched: 4. Per the germline V gene, CDR1 is DFQATT and CDR2 is SNEGSKA (reference sequence). The CDR3 runs 11 residues. CDR3 region: CSAGDRSGYTF. The DNA of the CDR3 is TGCAGTGCCGGGGACAGGAGTGGCTACACCTTC.

This chain uses TRBV12-5 with TRBJ2-5; 7 nucleotides line up with TRBD2. The germline gives CDR1 LGHNT, CDR2 FRNRAP. This CDR3 has 14 amino acids. The junction had 8 bases not matched to a gene; V was cut back by 5 bases and J by 5 bases. Here the CDR3 reads CASGKGRGRETQYF. The CDR3 coding sequence is TGTGCTAGTGGTAAAGGGAGGGGCAGGGAGACCCAGTACTTC.

The genes are TRBV18 and TRBJ2-7, with 7 bases identical to TRBD1. Germline CDR1 KGHSH, CDR2 LQKENI. V lost 5 bases and J lost 10; bases outside the gene matches: 11. The CDR3 length is 13 residues. CDR3 DNA sequence: TGTGCCAGCTCAATTGGACAGGACCGACTCCAGTACTTC. Translating gives CASSIGQDRLQYF.

The chain couples TRBV5-4 to TRBJ2-3, with 9 bases that match TRBD2. J lost 2 bases, V lost 0 bases, and 4 bases had no gene match. Germline V gives CDR1 SGHNT, CDR2 YYREEE (reference sequence). This CDR3 has 16 amino acids. Here the CDR3 DNA reads TGTGCCAGCAGCTTGGAGGGGACTAGCCTCACAGATACGCAGTATTTT. Protein: CASSLEGTSLTDTQYF.

The rearrangement uses TRBV5-4 and TRBJ2-5, with 9 bases aligning to TRBD1. V trimming: 3 bases; J trimming: 5 bases; junction bases outside the gene matches: 5. Germline V CDR1 and CDR2: SGHNT, YYREEE (reference sequence). The CDR3 totals 14 residues. As DNA, the CDR3 is TGTGCCAGCAGCTCCGGACAGGGGTGGGAGACCCAGTACTTC. Protein product: CASSSGQGWETQYF.

This chain uses TRBV2 with TRBJ2-5, with 10 bases that match TRBD2. The CDR3 consists of 15 residues. After removal of 2 bases from V and 1 base from J, the junction contained 1 base not matched to a gene. Germline values: CDR1 SNHLY, CDR2 FYNNEI. The CDR3 DNA reads as TGTGCCAGCAGTGAAACTAGCGGGACCCAAGAGACCCAGTACTTC. Translation gives CASSETSGTQETQYF.

The V gene is TRBV4-3, the J gene TRBJ1-2; 9 bases match TRBD1. J was trimmed by 7 bases and V by 2 bases; bases with no gene match: 8. This CDR3 contains 15 residues. Germline CDR1 LGHNA, CDR2 YSLEER. The CDR3 loop is CASSQSGTGTGGYTF. CDR3 DNA: TGCGCCAGCAGCCAATCAGGGACAGGGACCGGTGGCTACACCTTC.

The chain uses TRBV9 and TRBJ2-3, with 7 bases identical to TRBD2. Per germline, CDR1 SGDLS and CDR2 YYNGEE. After removal of 0 bases from V and 0 bases from J, the junction contained 4 bases not matched to a gene. The length of the CDR3 is 16 residues. CDR3 coding DNA: TGTGCCAGCAGCGTAGTCGGCGGGGGTAGCACAGATACGCAGTATTTT. It specifies CASSVVGGGSTDTQYF.

The chain is built from TRBV7-3 and TRBJ2-2; 12 nucleotides line up with TRBD2. Losses at the gene ends were 4 bases for V and 8 bases for J; bases not matched to a gene: 5. The CDR3 contains 15 residues. Germline V CDR1 and CDR2: SGHTA, FQGTGA. The CDR3 here is CASSSWTSGAGELFF. As DNA, the CDR3 is TGTGCCAGCAGCTCGTGGACTAGCGGGGCGGGGGAGCTGTTTTTT. Full variable domain (remainder filled in from reference TRBV7-3 and TRBJ2-2): GAGVSQTPSNKVTEKGKYVELRCDPISGHTALYWYRQSLGQGPEFLIYFQGTGAADDSGLPNDRFFAVRPEGSVSTLKIQRTERGDSAVYLCASSSWTSGAGELFFGEGSRLTVL.

Concerning this clone itself: At one end, the junction sequence differs from germline, possibly due to a read error. V is TRBV7-2 and J is TRBJ2-1; TRBD2 matches 11 bases. This CDR3 contains 13 residues. Germline V gene data show CDR1 as SGHTA and CDR2 as FQGNSA. The CDR3 reads CASSLAGGVEQFF. CDR3 nucleotide sequence: TGTGCCAGCAGCCTAGCGGGGGGAGTTGAGCAGTTCTTC.

The CDR3 loop is CASSLAVGPGGADKGYTF. In DNA, the CDR3 is TGCGCCAGCAGCTTGGCGGTAGGACCAGGGGGCGCTGACAAAGGCTACACCTTC. The chain joins TRBV5-1 to TRBJ1-2, with 8 bases matching TRBD1. Germline CDR1 reads SGHRS; CDR2 reads YFSETQ. The CDR3 consists of 18 residues. After removal of 0 bases from V and 8 bases from J, the junction contained 18 bases not matched to a gene.

V usage is TRBV7-3 and J usage is TRBJ2-1; 9 bases map to TRBD2. Trimming took 4 bases from V and 4 from J; bases not matched to a gene: 5. Germline V gene sequence: CDR1 SGHTA, CDR2 FQGTGA. The CDR3 consists of 15 residues. The DNA of the CDR3 is TGTGCCAGCAGCTCCTCTAGCGGGGCTTACAATGAGCAGTTCTTC. This gives the protein CASSSSSGAYNEQFF.

CDR3: CASSFTGTGGYDEQYF. As DNA, the CDR3 is TGTGCCAGCAGCTTTACCGGGACAGGGGGCTACGACGAGCAGTACTTC. The chain employs TRBV9 and TRBJ2-7; 12 bases match TRBD1. CDR3 length: 16 residues. V lost 4 bases to trimming and J lost 5 bases; unmatched junction nucleotides: 10. In germline, CDR1 is SGDLS, CDR2 YYNGEE.

This clone was found once. V gene TRBV5-6 combines with J gene TRBJ1-2; no clear D gene. The length of the CDR3 is 14 residues. Deletions cut 0 bases from V and 5 bases from J, with 11 bases between. The germline V gene encodes CDR1 SGHDT and CDR2 YYEEEE. The CDR3 DNA follows: TGTGCCAGCAGCTTGGCCCAACGGGGATATGGCTACACCTTC. It encodes CASSLAQRGYGYTF.

V and J are TRBV15 and TRBJ1-1; D is uncertain. The germline V gene has CDR1 LNHNV and CDR2 YYDKDF (reference sequence). The V and J ends lost 3 bases and 4 bases respectively, with 12 bases between them. This CDR3 has 14 residues. CDR3 residues: CATSRAKEGTEAFF. CDR3 coding DNA: TGTGCCACCAGCAGGGCTAAAGAGGGCACTGAAGCTTTCTTT.

This clone appeared once. V usage is TRBV7-8 and J usage is TRBJ1-1, with no clear D. V lost 5 bases, J lost 3 bases, and 16 bases lay in between. The CDR3 extends over 15 amino acids. Germline V gene lookup returns CDR1 SGHVS and CDR2 FQNEAQ. The CDR3 here is CASSPPGRGDTEAFF. The DNA for the CDR3 is TGTGCCAGCAGCCCCCCCGGGCGGGGTGACACTGAAGCTTTCTTT.

The chain links TRBV9 to TRBJ1-3, with TRBD1 as a possible D gene (5 bases). The CDR3 loop spans 15 amino acids. In germline, CDR1 is SGDLS, CDR2 YYNGEE. V was clipped by 4 bases and J by 4 bases, with 15 bases between them. The CDR3 loop is CASSRDVGAGNTIYF. The DNA for the CDR3 is TGTGCCAGCAGCAGAGACGTAGGGGCCGGAAACACCATATATTTT.

CDR3: CASNRGYEQYF. The CDR3 DNA reads as TGTGCCAGCAATCGGGGCTACGAGCAGTACTTC. The rearrangement uses TRBV7-2 and TRBJ2-7; D might be TRBD2 (5 bases). Trimming pared 7 bases from V and 3 bases from J, leaving 7 bases between. The V gene's germline CDR1 is SGHTA and CDR2 FQGNSA. The CDR3 runs to 11 residues. The complete variable domain, with remaining parts taken from reference TRBV7-2 and TRBJ2-7, reads GAGVSQSPSNKVTEKGKDVELRCDPISGHTALYWYRQSLGQGLEFLIYFQGNSAPDKSGLPSDRFSAERTGGSVSTLTIQRTQQEDSAVYLCASNRGYEQYFGPGTRLTVT.